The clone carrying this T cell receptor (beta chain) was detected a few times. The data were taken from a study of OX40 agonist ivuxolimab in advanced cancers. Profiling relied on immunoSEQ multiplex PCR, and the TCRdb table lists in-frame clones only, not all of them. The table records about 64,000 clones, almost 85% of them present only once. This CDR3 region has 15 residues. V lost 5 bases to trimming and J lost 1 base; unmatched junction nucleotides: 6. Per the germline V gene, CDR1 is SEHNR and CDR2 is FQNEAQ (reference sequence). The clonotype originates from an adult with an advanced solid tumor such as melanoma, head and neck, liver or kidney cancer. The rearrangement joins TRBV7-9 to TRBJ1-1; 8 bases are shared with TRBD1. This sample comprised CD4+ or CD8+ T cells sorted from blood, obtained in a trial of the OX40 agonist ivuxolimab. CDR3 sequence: CASSVTGTGNTEAFF. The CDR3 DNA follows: TGTGCCAGCAGCGTTACCGGGACAGGGAACACTGAAGCTTTCTTT.